This TCR beta chain stems from a study of vaccination and CD4 T cells after COVID-19. V was clipped by 5 bases and J by 4 bases; unmatched bases: 9. The CDR3 totals 15 residues. Looked up from germline, CDR1 is SGHNT and CDR2 is YENEEA. A note on this clonotype: Its antigen remains unidentified.

Sequenced with the Oncomine TCR Beta short-read assay was DNA taken from cultured CD4+ T cells. Cultured CD4+ T cells were the source of extracted genomic DNA. TCRdb re-called the PCR reads with MiXCR, one entry per CDR3 protein. Of approximately 11,000 distinct CDR3 sequences in the sample, roughly a fifth were seen once. Study-wide results and limits: Convalescent patients' clones that were vaccine-specific were spike mono-reactive in 304 of 307 cases.

Treatment: approximately 10-day PBMC culture with coronavirus spike peptide pools or control peptides (ViraFEST assay). Expansion of antigen-specific T cells with peptide pools by ViraFEST preceded sequencing of TCRs. V is TRBV11-3 and J is TRBJ2-5; TRBD2 matches 8 bases. Source: CD4+ T cells from blood, cultured in vitro, taken before SARS-CoV-2 vaccination. This TCR derives from a human donor who received a COVID-19 vaccine. CDR3 loop: CASSDQAGEAETQYF. The CDR3 bases are TGTGCCAGCAGCGACCAAGCGGGGGAGGCAGAGACCCAGTACTTC.